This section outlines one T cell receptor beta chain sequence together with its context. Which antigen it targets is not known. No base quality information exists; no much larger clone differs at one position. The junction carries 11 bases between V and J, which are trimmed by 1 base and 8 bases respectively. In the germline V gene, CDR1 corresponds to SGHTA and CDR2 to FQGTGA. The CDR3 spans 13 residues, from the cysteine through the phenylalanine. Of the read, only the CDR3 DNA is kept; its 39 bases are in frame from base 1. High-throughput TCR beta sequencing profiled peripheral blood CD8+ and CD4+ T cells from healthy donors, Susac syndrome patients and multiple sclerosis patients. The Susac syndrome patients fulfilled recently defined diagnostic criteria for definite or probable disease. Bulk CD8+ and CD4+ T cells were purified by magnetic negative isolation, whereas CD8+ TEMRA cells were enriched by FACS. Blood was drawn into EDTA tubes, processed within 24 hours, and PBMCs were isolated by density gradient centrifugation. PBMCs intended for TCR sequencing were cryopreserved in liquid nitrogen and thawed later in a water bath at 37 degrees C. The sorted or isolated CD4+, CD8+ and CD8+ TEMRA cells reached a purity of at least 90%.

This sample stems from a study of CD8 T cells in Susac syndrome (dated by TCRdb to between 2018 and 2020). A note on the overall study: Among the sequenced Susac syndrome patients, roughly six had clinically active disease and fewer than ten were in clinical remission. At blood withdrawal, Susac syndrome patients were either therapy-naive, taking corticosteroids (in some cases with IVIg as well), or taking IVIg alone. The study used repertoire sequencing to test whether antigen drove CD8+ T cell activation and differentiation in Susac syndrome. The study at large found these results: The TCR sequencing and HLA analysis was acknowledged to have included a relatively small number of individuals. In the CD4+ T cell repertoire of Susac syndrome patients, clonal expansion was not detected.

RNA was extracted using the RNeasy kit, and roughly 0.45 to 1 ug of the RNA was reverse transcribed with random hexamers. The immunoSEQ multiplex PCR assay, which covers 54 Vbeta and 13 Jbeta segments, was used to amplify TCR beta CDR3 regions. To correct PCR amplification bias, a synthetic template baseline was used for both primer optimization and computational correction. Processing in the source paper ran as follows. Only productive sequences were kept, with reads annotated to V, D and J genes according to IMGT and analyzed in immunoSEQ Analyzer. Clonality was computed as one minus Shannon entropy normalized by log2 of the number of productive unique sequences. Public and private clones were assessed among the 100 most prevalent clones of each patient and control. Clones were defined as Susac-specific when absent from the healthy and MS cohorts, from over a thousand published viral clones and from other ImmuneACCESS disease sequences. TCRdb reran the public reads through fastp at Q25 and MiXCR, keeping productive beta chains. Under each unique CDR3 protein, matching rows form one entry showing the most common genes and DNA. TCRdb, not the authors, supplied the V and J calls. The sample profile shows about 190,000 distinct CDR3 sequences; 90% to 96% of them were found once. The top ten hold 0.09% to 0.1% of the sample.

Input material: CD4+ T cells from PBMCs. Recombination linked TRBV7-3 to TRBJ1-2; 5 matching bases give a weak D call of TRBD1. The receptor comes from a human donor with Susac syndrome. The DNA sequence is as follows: TGTGCCAGCAGCTTAAATGGGGGTATCGGCTACACCTTC. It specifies CASSLNGGIGYTF.